The clone carrying this T cell receptor (beta chain) has at least ten counts. The sample comes from a study of T cells in Graves' hyperthyroidism and ophthalmopathy. Amplification yielded TCR beta CDR3 regions, with RNA transcripts as the source. The HTBI primer set served for first-round RT-PCR of the TCR CDR3. TCRdb re-called the multiplex PCR reads through MiXCR, storing one row per CDR3 protein. In the table there are 350,000 to 400,000 distinct CDR3 sequences, about 15% of which are singletons. The CDR3 extends over 13 amino acids. Germline CDR1 SNHLY, CDR2 FYNNEI. With 4 bases removed from V and 2 bases from J, the gap between germline ends came to 8 bases. Stable Graves' hyperthyroidism meant no ophthalmopathy progression within 18 months. Hyperthyroidism, newly diagnosed and lasting under 2 months, affected patients aged 18 to 65.

The clonotype comes from a woman aged 55-69 years with Graves' hyperthyroidism. The sequenced material came from blood. This chain uses TRBV2 with TRBJ1-1; D gene uncertain. DNA of the CDR3: TGTGCCAGCAGTGCCCAGGACAACACTGAAGCTTTCTTT. This translates into CASSAQDNTEAFF.